These T cell receptor beta chains were read from a single sample in a study of PD-1 blockade in classical Hodgkin lymphoma. Data came from immunoSEQ multiplex PCR; TCRdb stores just in-frame clones and leaves some out. In the table there are over 45,000 clones, 73% of which are singletons. Specimen: peripheral blood mononuclear cells (PBMCs), collected before the second cycle of nivolumab. These TCRs come from a human donor with classical Hodgkin lymphoma. The CDR3 runs from the conserved cysteine through the conserved F or W. Each record gives: V gene, clone size, D gene, J gene, CDR3 protein, CDR3 DNA. A D gene is named only where the DNA matches it firmly. Part of the rows lack a size; the others show once, few, many or a class for expanded clones.

>TRBV21-1|NA|NA|TRBJ2-1
CASSGPTETLNNEQFF
TGTGCCAGCAGCGGACCAACAGAGACTCTAAACAATGAGCAGTTCTTC
>TRBV7-9|few|NA|TRBJ1-1
CASSLEGPTEAFF
TGTGCCAGCAGCTTAGAAGGGCCCACTGAAGCTTTCTTT
>TRBV28|NA|TRBD1|TRBJ1-1
CASSQRGDRGRDEAFF
TGTGCCAGCAGTCAACGGGGGGACAGGGGGCGAGATGAAGCTTTCTTT
>TRBV19|NA|NA|TRBJ2-3
CASSPLLGTQYF
TGTGCCAGTAGCCCACTTCTGGGCACGCAGTATTTT
>TRBV2|once|NA|TRBJ1-3
CASSEEGPESGNTIYF
TGTGCCAGCAGTGAAGAGGGCCCCGAATCTGGAAACACCATATATTTT
>TRBV6-1|NA|NA|TRBJ2-2
CASRPGLFGELFF
TGTGCCAGCAGACCCGGACTTTTCGGGGAGCTGTTTTTT
>TRBV28|NA|TRBD1|TRBJ1-5
CASSQARRTGDSNQPQHF
TGTGCCAGCAGCCAGGCTCGTCGGACAGGGGATAGCAATCAGCCCCAGCATTTT
>TRBV14|once|NA|TRBJ2-2
CASSQVWGGELFF
TGTGCCAGCAGCCAAGTCTGGGGCGGGGAGCTGTTTTTT
>TRBV7-3|once|NA|TRBJ2-3
CASSPGGTTDTQYF
TGTGCCAGCAGCCCCGGGGGAACGACAGATACGCAGTATTTT
>TRBV11-3|NA|NA|TRBJ2-1
CASKSRASDEQFF
TGTGCCAGCAAGTCGCGGGCCAGCGATGAGCAGTTCTTC
>TRBV6-5|NA|TRBD1|TRBJ1-2
CASSYSGQGVTYGYTF
TGTGCCAGCAGTTACTCGGGACAGGGGGTTACCTATGGCTACACCTTC
>TRBV27|once|TRBD1|TRBJ2-3
CASSLYMGTGVDTQYF
TGTGCCAGCAGTTTATATATGGGGACAGGGGTAGATACGCAGTATTTT
>TRBV7-7|NA|TRBD1|TRBJ2-2
CASSPFGQGGTGELFF
TGTGCCAGCAGCCCCTTCGGACAGGGGGGCACCGGGGAGCTGTTTTTT
>TRBV7-9|NA|NA|TRBJ1-4
CASSLVPAGEEKLFF
TGTGCCAGCAGCTTAGTCCCGGCGGGGGAAGAAAAACTGTTTTTT
>TRBV6-6|NA|TRBD1|TRBJ1-4
CASSPPGGEKLFF
TGTGCCAGCAGCCCCCCAGGGGGAGAAAAACTGTTTTTT
>TRBV30|NA|TRBD2|TRBJ2-7
CAWRAGLAGTYEQYF
TGTGCCTGGAGGGCGGGACTAGCGGGAACCTACGAGCAGTACTTC
>TRBV11-2|NA|TRBD2|TRBJ2-1
CASSLDRGRPYNEQFF
TGTGCCAGCAGCTTAGATCGCGGGAGGCCCTACAATGAGCAGTTCTTC
>TRBV6-6|NA|TRBD2|TRBJ2-3
CASTPGLAAQTQYF
TGTGCCAGCACCCCGGGACTAGCGGCCCAGACGCAGTATTTT
>TRBV18|once|NA|TRBJ1-6
CASSIRDSDNSPLHF
TGTGCCAGCTCAATTCGAGACAGCGATAATTCACCCCTCCACTTT
>TRBV7-3|NA|NA|TRBJ2-3
CASSLKGGPLGLQYF
TGTGCCAGCAGCCTAAAAGGGGGACCCCTTGGCCTTCAGTATTTT
>TRBV4-3|NA|NA|TRBJ2-2
CASSQGEAGELFF
TGCGCCAGCAGCCAGGGCGAGGCCGGGGAGCTGTTTTTT
>TRBV13|NA|NA|TRBJ1-4
CASSILGNEKLFF
TGTGCCAGCAGCATCCTGGGTAATGAAAAACTGTTTTTT
>TRBV28|few|NA|TRBJ1-5
CASSSLQPQHF
TGTGCCAGCAGTTCTCTTCAGCCCCAGCATTTT
>TRBV6-6|few|NA|TRBJ1-1
CASSYGQLNTEAFF
TGTGCCAGCAGTTACGGCCAGTTGAACACTGAAGCTTTCTTT
>TRBV6-5|NA|NA|TRBJ2-1
CASRNTGQKYNEQFF
TGTGCCAGCAGAAACACTGGACAGAAGTACAATGAGCAGTTCTTC
>TRBV6-1|NA|NA|TRBJ1-2
CASTTDGRNYGYTF
TGTGCCAGCACCACGGACGGGCGGAACTATGGCTACACCTTC
>TRBV7-3|NA|NA|TRBJ2-2
CASSISGNTGELFF
TGTGCCAGCAGCATTAGCGGGAACACCGGGGAGCTGTTTTTT
>TRBV29-1|NA|NA|TRBJ1-4
CMAGGYEKLFF
TGCATGGCTGGGGGGTATGAAAAACTGTTTTTT
>TRBV5-6|few|NA|TRBJ1-2
CASSLTTYGYTF
TGTGCCAGCAGCTTAACGACTTATGGCTACACCTTC
>TRBV4-3|NA|NA|TRBJ2-1
CASSQDPLPDYNEQFF
TGCGCCAGCAGCCAAGATCCACTCCCTGACTACAATGAGCAGTTCTTC
>TRBV11-1|NA|NA|TRBJ2-7
CASSLRPAYEQYF
TGTGCCAGCAGCTTGCGGCCAGCTTACGAGCAGTACTTC
>TRBV7-8|NA|TRBD1|TRBJ1-6
CASSLTGISSYNSPLHF
TGTGCCAGCAGCTTGACAGGGATTAGCTCCTATAATTCACCCCTCCACTTT
>TRBV6-5|NA|TRBD2|TRBJ2-1
CASSSRPSGDNEQFF
TGTGCCAGCAGTTCCAGACCTAGCGGAGACAATGAGCAGTTCTTC
>TRBV19|NA|TRBD1|TRBJ1-5
CASHRDSGPNQPQHF
TGTGCCAGTCACCGGGACAGTGGACCTAATCAGCCCCAGCATTTT
>TRBV14|once|TRBD2|TRBJ2-7
CASSLLAGGSYEQYF
TGTGCCAGCAGCTTACTAGCGGGTGGATCCTACGAGCAGTACTTC
>TRBV11-2|NA|NA|TRBJ2-7
CASSADWGYEQYF
TGTGCCAGCAGCGCCGACTGGGGTTATGAGCAGTACTTC
>TRBV7-3|NA|NA|TRBJ2-5
CASSLKGYQETQYF
TGTGCCAGCAGCTTAAAAGGGTACCAAGAGACCCAGTACTTC
>TRBV7-2|few|NA|TRBJ2-7
CASSFSYEQYF
TGTGCCAGCAGCTTTTCCTACGAGCAGTACTTC
>TRBV6-5|few|NA|TRBJ1-1
CASSGGNTEAFF
TGTGCCAGCAGTGGAGGGAACACTGAAGCTTTCTTT
>TRBV27|NA|TRBD1|TRBJ2-7
CASSLRGLLEYEQYF
TGTGCCAGCAGTTTGAGGGGGCTTTTGGAGTACGAGCAGTACTTC
>TRBV28|NA|NA|TRBJ2-7
CASSLFRAETYEQYF
TGTGCCAGCAGCCTTTTTCGCGCTGAAACCTACGAGCAGTACTTC
>TRBV27|NA|TRBD1|TRBJ2-2
CASSTGPGELFF
TGTGCCAGTTCGACAGGGCCCGGGGAGCTGTTTTTT
>TRBV6-4|few|TRBD2|TRBJ2-1
CASSRLAGGLEQFF
TGTGCCAGCAGCCGACTAGCGGGAGGTCTGGAGCAGTTCTTC
>TRBV18|medium-sized|NA|TRBJ1-1
CASSRREVTEAFF
TGTGCCAGCTCGCGCAGGGAGGTGACTGAAGCTTTCTTT
>TRBV21-1|NA|NA|TRBJ1-1
CASTLPRIQEQNTEAFF
TGTGCCAGCACCCTCCCCAGAATACAGGAGCAGAACACTGAAGCTTTCTTT
>TRBV18|NA|NA|TRBJ2-3
CASSPTGSHTDTQYF
TGTGCCAGCTCACCGACGGGATCGCACACAGATACGCAGTATTTT
>TRBV25-1|few|NA|TRBJ1-1
CASSGTLTGRGMNTEAFF
TGTGCCAGCAGTGGCACCCTAACAGGGAGAGGGATGAACACTGAAGCTTTCTTT
>TRBV6-6|few|TRBD2|TRBJ2-1
CASTPSGSGSSEQFF
TGTGCCAGCACTCCCTCGGGTAGCGGGAGCAGTGAGCAGTTCTTC
>TRBV29-1|NA|NA|TRBJ1-1
CSAKEGVGNTEAFF
TGCAGCGCAAAAGAGGGGGTGGGCAACACTGAAGCTTTCTTT
>TRBV5-6|NA|NA|TRBJ1-1
CASSLEFGRAEAFF
TGTGCCAGCAGCTTGGAGTTTGGTCGGGCTGAAGCTTTCTTT
>TRBV28|NA|NA|TRBJ2-1
CASSLLATEQFF
TGTGCCAGCAGTCTACTAGCTACTGAGCAGTTCTTC
>TRBV18|NA|NA|TRBJ1-4
CASSPQGANEKLFF
TGTGCCAGCTCTCCACAGGGAGCTAATGAAAAACTGTTTTTT
>TRBV11-2|few|TRBD2|TRBJ2-1
CASSLFPRTSGYNEQFF
TGTGCCAGCAGCTTATTTCCCCGGACTAGCGGATACAATGAGCAGTTCTTC
>TRBV7-9|NA|NA|TRBJ2-7
CASIPDGTYEQYF
TGTGCCAGCATCCCGGACGGGACCTACGAGCAGTACTTC
>TRBV6-5|NA|TRBD1|TRBJ2-7
CASSGTGGEGYEQYF
TGTGCCAGCAGTGGAACAGGGGGTGAAGGCTACGAGCAGTACTTC
>TRBV6-1|once|TRBD1|TRBJ1-4
CASRRQGRDEKLFF
TGTGCCAGCCGAAGACAGGGGCGGGATGAAAAACTGTTTTTT